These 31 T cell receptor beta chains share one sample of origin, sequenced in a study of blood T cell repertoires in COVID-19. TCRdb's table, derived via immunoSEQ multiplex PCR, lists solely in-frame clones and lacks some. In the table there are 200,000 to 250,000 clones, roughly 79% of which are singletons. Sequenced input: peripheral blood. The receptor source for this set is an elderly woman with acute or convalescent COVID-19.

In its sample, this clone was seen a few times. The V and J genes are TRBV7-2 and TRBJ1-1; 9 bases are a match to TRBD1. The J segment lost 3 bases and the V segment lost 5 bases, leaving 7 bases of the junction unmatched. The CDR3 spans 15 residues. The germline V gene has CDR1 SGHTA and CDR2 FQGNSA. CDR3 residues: CASSTYRGQDTEAFF. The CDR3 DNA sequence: TGTGCCAGCAGCACCTACAGGGGGCAGGACACTGAAGCTTTCTTT.

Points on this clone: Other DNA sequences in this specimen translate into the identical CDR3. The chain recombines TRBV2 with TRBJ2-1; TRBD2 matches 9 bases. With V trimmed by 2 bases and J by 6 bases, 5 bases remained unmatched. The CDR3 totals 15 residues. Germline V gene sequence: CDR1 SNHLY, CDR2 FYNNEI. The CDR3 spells CASSEWRGGRNEQFF. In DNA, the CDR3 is TGTGCCAGCAGTGAATGGCGGGGGGGCCGCAATGAGCAGTTCTTC.

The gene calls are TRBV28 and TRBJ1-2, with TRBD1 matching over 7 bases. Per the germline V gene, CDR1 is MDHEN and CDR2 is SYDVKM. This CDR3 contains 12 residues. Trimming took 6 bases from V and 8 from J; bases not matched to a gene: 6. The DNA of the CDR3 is TGTGCCAGCAGCTCGACAGGGAAAGGCTACACCTTC. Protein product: CASSSTGKGYTF.

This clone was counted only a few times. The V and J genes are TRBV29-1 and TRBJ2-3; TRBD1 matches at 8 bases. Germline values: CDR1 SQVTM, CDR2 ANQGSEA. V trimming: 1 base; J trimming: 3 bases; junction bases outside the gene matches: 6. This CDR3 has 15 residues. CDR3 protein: CSVEGTGSPTDTQYF. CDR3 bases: TGCAGCGTTGAAGGGACAGGGTCCCCTACAGATACGCAGTATTTT.

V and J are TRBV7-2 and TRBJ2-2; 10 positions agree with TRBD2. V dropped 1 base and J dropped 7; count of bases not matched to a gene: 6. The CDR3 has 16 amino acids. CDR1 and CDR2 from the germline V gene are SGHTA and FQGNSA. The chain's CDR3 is CASSLDASGSNGELFF. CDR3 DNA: TGTGCCAGCAGCTTAGATGCTAGCGGGAGTAACGGGGAGCTGTTTTTT. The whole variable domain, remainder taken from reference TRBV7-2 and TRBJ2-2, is GAGVSQSPSNKVTEKGKDVELRCDPISGHTALYWYRQSLGQGLEFLIYFQGNSAPDKSGLPSDRFSAERTGGSVSTLTIQRTQQEDSAVYLCASSLDASGSNGELFFGEGSRLTVL.

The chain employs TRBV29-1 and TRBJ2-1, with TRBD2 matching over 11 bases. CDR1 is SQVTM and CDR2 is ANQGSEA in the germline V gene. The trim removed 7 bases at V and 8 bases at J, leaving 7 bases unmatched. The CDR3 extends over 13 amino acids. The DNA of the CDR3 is TGCAGCGCTATACTAGCGGGAGTTCATGAGCAGTTCTTC. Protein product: CSAILAGVHEQFF.

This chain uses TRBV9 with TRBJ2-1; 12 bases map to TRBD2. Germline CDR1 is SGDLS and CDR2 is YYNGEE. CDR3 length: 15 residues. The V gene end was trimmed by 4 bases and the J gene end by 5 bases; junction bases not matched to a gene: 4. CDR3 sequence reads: CASSTSSGGDNEQFF. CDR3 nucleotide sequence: TGTGCCAGCAGCACATCTAGCGGGGGGGACAATGAGCAGTTCTTC. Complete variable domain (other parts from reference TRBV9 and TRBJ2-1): DSGVTQTPKHLITATGQRVTLRCSPRSGDLSVYWYQQSLDQGLQFLIQYYNGEERAKGNILERFSAQQFPDLHSELNLSSLELGDSALYFCASSTSSGGDNEQFFGPGTRLTVL.

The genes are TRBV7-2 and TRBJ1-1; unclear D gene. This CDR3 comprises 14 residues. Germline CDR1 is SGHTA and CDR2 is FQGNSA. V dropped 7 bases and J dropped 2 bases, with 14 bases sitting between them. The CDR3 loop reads CASKVRPANTEAFF. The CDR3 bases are TGTGCCAGCAAAGTGAGGCCAGCCAACACTGAAGCTTTCTTT.

For the CDR3, the DNA is TGTGCCAGCAGCCCCCGGGCGGGATCGGCCTACGAGCAGTACTTC. Protein: CASSPRAGSAYEQYF. The chain recombines TRBV7-3 with TRBJ2-7; tentative D call: TRBD2 (6 bases). The CDR3 runs to 15 residues. Germline V gene lookup returns CDR1 SGHTA and CDR2 FQGTGA. V lost 5 bases and J lost 2, with 16 bases in between. The full variable domain, completed using reference TRBV7-3 and TRBJ2-7, is GAGVSQTPSNKVTEKGKYVELRCDPISGHTALYWYRQSLGQGPEFLIYFQGTGAADDSGLPNDRFFAVRPEGSVSTLKIQRTERGDSAVYLCASSPRAGSAYEQYFGPGTRLTVT.

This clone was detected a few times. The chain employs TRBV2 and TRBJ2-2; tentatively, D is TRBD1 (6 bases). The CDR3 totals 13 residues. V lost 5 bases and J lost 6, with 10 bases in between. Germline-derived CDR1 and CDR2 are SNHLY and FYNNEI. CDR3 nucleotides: TGTGCCAGCAGTCGACAGGCGGCCGGGGAGCTGTTTTTT. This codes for CASSRQAAGELFF.

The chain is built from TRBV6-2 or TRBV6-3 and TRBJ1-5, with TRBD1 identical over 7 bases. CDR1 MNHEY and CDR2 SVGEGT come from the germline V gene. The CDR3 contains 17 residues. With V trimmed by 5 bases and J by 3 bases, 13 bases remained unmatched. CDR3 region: CASSGQDPGVYNQPQHF. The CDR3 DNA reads TGTGCCAGCAGTGGACAGGACCCCGGAGTCTACAATCAGCCCCAGCATTTT.

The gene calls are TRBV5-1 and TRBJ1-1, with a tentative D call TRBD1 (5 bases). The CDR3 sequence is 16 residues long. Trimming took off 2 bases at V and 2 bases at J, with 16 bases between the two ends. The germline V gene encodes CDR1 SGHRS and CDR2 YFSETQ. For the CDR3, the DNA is TGCGCCAGCAGCTTTCACACAAGGGGTACTAACACTGAAGCTTTCTTT. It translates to CASSFHTRGTNTEAFF.

The CDR3 reads CASSSRQGILYEQYF. As DNA, the CDR3 is TGTGCCAGTAGTTCCCGACAGGGGATTCTCTACGAGCAGTACTTC. This chain joins TRBV19 and TRBJ2-7; 8 bases map to TRBD1. Germline V gene lookup returns CDR1 LNHDA and CDR2 SQIVND (reference sequence). This CDR3 region has 15 residues. Trimming took 5 bases from V and 3 from J; bases not matched to a gene: 9.

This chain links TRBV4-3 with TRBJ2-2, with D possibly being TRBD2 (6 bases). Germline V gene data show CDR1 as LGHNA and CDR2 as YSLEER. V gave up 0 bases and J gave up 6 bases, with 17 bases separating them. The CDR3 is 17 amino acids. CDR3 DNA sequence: TGCGCCAGCAGCCAAGATCTCCTAGTGGGAGGATCCGGGGAGCTGTTTTTT. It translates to CASSQDLLVGGSGELFF.

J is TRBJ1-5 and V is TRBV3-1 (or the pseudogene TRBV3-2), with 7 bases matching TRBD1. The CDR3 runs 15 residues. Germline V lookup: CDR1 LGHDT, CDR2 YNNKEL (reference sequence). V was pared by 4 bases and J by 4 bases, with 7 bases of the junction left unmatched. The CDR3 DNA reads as TGTGCCAGCAGCCCAGGACAGGCGAGGAATCAGCCCCAGCATTTT. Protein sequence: CASSPGQARNQPQHF.

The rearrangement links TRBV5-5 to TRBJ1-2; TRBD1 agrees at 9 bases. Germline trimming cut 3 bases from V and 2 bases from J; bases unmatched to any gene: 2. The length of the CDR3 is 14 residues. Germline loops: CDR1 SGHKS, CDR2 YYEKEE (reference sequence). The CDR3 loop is CASSSGQGNYGYTF. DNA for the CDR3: TGTGCCAGCAGCTCAGGACAGGGGAACTATGGCTACACCTTC.

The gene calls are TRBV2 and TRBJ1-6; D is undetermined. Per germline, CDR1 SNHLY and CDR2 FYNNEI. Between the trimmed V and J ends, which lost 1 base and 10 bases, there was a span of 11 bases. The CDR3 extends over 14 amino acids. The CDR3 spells CASSEEGRRSPLHF. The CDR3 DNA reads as TGTGCCAGCAGTGAAGAGGGCAGGAGGTCACCCCTCCACTTT.

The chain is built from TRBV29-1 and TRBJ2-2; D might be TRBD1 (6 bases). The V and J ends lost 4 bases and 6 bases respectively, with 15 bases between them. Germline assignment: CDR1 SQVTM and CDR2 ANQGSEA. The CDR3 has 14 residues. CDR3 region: CSVAQGHNSGELFF. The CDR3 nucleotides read TGCAGCGTTGCACAGGGTCACAATTCCGGGGAGCTGTTTTTT.

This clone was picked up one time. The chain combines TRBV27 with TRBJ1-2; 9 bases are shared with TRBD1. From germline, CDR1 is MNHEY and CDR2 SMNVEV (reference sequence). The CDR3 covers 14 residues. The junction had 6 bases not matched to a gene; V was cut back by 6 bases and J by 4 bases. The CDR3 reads CASSWDRDGYGYTF. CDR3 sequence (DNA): TGTGCCAGCAGCTGGGACAGGGATGGCTATGGCTACACCTTC.

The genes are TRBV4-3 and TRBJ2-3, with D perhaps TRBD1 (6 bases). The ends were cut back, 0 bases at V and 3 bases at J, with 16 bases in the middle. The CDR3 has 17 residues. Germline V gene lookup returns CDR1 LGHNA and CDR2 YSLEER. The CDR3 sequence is CASSQDPPQGGTDTQYF. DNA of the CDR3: TGCGCCAGCAGCCAAGATCCCCCCCAAGGGGGAACAGATACGCAGTATTTT.

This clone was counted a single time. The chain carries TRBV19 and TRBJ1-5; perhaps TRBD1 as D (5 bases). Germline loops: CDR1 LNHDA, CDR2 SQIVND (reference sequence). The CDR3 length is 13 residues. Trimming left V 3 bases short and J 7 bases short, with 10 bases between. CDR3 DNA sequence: TGTGCCAGTAGTATTGAAGCAGGGCAGCCCCAGCATTTT. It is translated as CASSIEAGQPQHF.

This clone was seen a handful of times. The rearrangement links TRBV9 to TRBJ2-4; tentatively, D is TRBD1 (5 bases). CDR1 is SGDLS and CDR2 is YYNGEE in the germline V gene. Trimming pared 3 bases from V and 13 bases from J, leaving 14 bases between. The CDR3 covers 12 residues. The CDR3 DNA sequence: TGTGCCAGCAGCGGACTTCAGGGTACCCAGTACTTC. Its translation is CASSGLQGTQYF.

The CDR3 protein is CASSFPLPAEDTQYF. In DNA, the CDR3 is TGTGCCAGCAGCTTCCCTCTCCCCGCGGAAGATACGCAGTATTTT. The chain employs TRBV11-2 and TRBJ2-3; no clear D gene. Trimming removed 3 bases at V and 5 bases at J, with 15 bases between. Germline CDR1 is SGHAT and CDR2 is FQNNGV. This CDR3 is built from 15 residues.

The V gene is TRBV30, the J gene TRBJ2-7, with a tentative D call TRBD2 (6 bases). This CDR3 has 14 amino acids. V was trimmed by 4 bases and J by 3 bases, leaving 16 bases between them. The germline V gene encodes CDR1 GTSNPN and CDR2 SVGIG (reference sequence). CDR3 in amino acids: CAWTRGLIDYEQYF. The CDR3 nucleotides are TGTGCCTGGACCCGGGGACTTATAGACTACGAGCAGTACTTC.

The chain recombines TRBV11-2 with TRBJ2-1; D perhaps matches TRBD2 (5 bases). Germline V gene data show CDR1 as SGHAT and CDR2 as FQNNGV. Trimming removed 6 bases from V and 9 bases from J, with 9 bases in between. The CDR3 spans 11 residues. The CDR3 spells CASRAVGEQFF. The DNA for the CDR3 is TGTGCCAGCAGAGCGGTAGGTGAGCAGTTCTTC.

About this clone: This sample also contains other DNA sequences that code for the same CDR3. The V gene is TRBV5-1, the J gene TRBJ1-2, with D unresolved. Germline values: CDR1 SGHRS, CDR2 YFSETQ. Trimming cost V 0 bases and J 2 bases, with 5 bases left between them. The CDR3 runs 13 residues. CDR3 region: CASSLAENYGYTF. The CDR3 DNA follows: TGCGCCAGCAGCTTGGCTGAGAACTATGGCTACACCTTC.

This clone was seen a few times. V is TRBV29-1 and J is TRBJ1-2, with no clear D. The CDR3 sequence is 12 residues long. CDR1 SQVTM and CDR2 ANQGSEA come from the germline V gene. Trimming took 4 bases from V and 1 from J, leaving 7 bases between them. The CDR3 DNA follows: TGCAGCGTTGTGGGGAGTAACTATGGCTACACCTTC. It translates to CSVVGSNYGYTF.

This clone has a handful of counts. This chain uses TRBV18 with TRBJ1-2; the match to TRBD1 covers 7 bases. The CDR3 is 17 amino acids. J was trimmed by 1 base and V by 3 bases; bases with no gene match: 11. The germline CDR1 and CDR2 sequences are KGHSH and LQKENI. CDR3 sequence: CASSPLAGQADNYGYTF. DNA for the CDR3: TGTGCCAGCTCACCCCTAGCCGGACAGGCTGATAACTATGGCTACACCTTC.

The DNA for the CDR3 is TGTGCCAGTAGTCCCCGACAGGGCGCCTACGAGCAGTACTTC. Translated: CASSPRQGAYEQYF. This chain joins TRBV19 and TRBJ2-7; 7 bases map to TRBD1. From germline, CDR1 is LNHDA and CDR2 SQIVND (reference sequence). The CDR3 runs 14 residues. V gave up 5 bases and J gave up 2 bases; unmatched junction bases: 6.

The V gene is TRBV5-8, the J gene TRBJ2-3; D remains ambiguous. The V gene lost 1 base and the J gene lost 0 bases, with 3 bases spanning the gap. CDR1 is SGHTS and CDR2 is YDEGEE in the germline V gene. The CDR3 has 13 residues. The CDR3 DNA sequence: TGTGCCAGCAGCTTGTATAGCACAGATACGCAGTATTTT. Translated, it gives CASSLYSTDTQYF.

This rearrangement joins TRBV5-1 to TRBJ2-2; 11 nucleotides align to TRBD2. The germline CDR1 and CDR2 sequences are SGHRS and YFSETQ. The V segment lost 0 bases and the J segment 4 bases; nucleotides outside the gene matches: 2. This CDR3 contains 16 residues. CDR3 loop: CASSLGLAGSTGELFF. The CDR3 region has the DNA TGCGCCAGCAGCTTGGGACTAGCGGGGAGCACCGGGGAGCTGTTTTTT.